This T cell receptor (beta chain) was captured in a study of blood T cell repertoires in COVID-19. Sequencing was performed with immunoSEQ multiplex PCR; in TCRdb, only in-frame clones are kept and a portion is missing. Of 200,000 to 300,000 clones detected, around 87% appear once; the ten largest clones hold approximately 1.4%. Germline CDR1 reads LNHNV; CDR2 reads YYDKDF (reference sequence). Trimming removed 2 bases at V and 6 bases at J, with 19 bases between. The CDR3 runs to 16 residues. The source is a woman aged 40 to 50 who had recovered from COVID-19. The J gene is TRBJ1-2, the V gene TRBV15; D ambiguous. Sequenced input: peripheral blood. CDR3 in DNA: TGTGCCACCAGCAGAAGAGTAGCCCGGTTTTCGCATGGCTACACCTTC. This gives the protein CATSRRVARFSHGYTF.